The next 4 T cell receptor beta chains were all read from a single sample in a study of T-cell memory formation after mild COVID-19. TCRdb redid the calling of the 5' RACE reads with MiXCR, one entry per CDR3 protein. The table lists hundreds of thousands of distinct CDR3 sequences, 20% of them singletons. Sequenced input: PBMCs or a T cell subset sorted from them (not recorded which). These receptors were collected from an adult woman who had mild COVID-19 (a few samples of this study predate the infection). Cell type and time point are not known.

The gene calls are TRBV27 and TRBJ1-1; D ambiguous. Germline values: CDR1 MNHEY, CDR2 SMNVEV (reference sequence). The CDR3 has 13 residues. Trimming cost V 4 bases and J 0 bases, with 6 bases left between them. This CDR3 reads CASSSELNTEAFF. The DNA of the CDR3 is TGTGCCAGCAGTTCAGAGCTGAACACTGAAGCTTTCTTT.

The chain combines TRBV4-1 with TRBJ1-1, with D possibly matching TRBD1 (5 bases). The CDR3 has 15 amino acids. Trimming pared 6 bases from V and 0 bases from J, leaving 14 bases between. CDR1 and CDR2 from the germline V gene are MGHRA and YSYEKL. The CDR3 here is CASRALPGVNTEAFF. DNA for the CDR3: TGCGCCAGCAGAGCTCTGCCGGGGGTGAACACTGAAGCTTTCTTT.

This clonotype turned up a few times. This chain joins TRBV5-1 and TRBJ2-3; 11 nucleotides align to TRBD2. Unmatched junction bases numbered 5, after V lost 3 bases and J lost 2 bases. The CDR3 consists of 16 residues. CDR1 is SGHRS and CDR2 is YFSETQ in the germline V gene. The CDR3 loop reads CASSSPSGRTTDTQYF. In nucleotides, the CDR3 is TGCGCCAGCAGCTCGCCTAGCGGGAGGACCACAGATACGCAGTATTTT.

This chain links TRBV20-1 with TRBJ1-1, with D perhaps TRBD1 (6 bases). The ends were cut back, 3 bases at V and 0 bases at J, with 14 bases in the middle. CDR3 length: 15 amino acids. The germline V gene encodes CDR1 DFQATT and CDR2 SNEGSKA (reference sequence). The CDR3 sequence: CSASRGSRLNTEAFF. The DNA of the CDR3 is TGCAGTGCTAGTAGGGGGTCCAGACTGAACACTGAAGCTTTCTTT.